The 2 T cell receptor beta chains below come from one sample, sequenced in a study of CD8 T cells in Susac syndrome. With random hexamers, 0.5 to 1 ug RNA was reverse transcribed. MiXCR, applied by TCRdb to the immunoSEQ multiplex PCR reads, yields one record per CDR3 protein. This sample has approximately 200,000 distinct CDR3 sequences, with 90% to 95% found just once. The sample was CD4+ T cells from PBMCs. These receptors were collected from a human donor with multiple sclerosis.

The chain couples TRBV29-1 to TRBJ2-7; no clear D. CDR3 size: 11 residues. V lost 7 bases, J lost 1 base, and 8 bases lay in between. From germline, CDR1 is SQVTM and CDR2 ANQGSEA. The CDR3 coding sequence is TGCAGCGCCTTGGAGTCCTACGAGCAGTACTTC. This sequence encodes CSALESYEQYF.

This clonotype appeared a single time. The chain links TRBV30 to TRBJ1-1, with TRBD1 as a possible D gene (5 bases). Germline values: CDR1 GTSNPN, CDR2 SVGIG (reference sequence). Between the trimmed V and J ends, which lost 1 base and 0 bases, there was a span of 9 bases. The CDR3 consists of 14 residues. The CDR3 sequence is CAWSEGTVNTEAFF. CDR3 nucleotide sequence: TGTGCCTGGAGTGAGGGGACGGTGAACACTGAAGCTTTCTTT. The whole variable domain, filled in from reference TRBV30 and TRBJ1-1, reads SQTIHQWPATLVQPVGSPLSLECTVEGTSNPNLYWYRQAAGRGLQLLFYSVGIGQISSEVPQNLSASRPQDRQFILSSKKLLLSDSGFYLCAWSEGTVNTEAFFGQGTRLTVV.